The source of this T cell receptor beta chain is a study of T cells after yellow fever vaccination. Looking at the study overall: Any fraction with a low cell number was prepared using SMART-Seq v4 Ultra Low Input.

Template switching with 5'RACE generated the TCR cDNA and added a universal primer site and UMIs. TCRdb itself ran the 5' RACE reads through MiXCR, one entry per CDR3 protein. The sample lists roughly 500,000 distinct CDR3 sequences, about 19% occurring once. Points on this clonotype: The antigen is not known.

Findings and limits, study-wide: Post-booster reappearance was seen for most primary-vaccination clones (just over 95% CD4, 88% CD8).

The starting material was PBMCs, obtained 15 days after the yellow fever booster vaccination. The clonotype was recovered from a man aged 30 to 39 who received the YFV17D yellow fever vaccine.

This chain's CDR3 is CASSLNPSGANVLTF. Written as DNA, the CDR3 is TGTGCCAGCAGTTTAAACCCCTCTGGGGCCAACGTCCTGACTTTC. The V gene is TRBV12-3 or TRBV12-4, the J gene TRBJ2-6; D uncertain. Trimming shortened V by 2 bases and J by 0 bases, and 5 bases separated the two germline ends. This CDR3 is built from 15 residues.